This T cell receptor beta chain was sequenced for a study of shared T cell receptors in the human thymus. This CDR3 region has 12 residues. The germline V gene encodes CDR1 MDHEN and CDR2 SYDVKM. With 6 bases removed from V and 3 bases from J, the gap between germline ends came to 5 bases. About this clone itself: This CDR3 is also generated by other DNA sequences in the sample.

Produced via immunoSEQ multiplex PCR; TCRdb's table is partial and in-frame only. The sample includes hundreds of thousands of clones, around 87% of them seen just once. This sample also appeared in a second study, on human thymus T cells. According to that study: Donation came from healthy Finnish infants having corrective surgery for congenital heart defects. Thymic samples were excised during corrective heart operations. An apparent bias in V and J gene usage was seen in thymic and blood repertoires.

The TCR originated in a boy younger than two with a congenital heart defect. Sequencing used thymocytes. The V gene is TRBV28, the J gene TRBJ2-2; D is unclear. CDR3 coding DNA: TGTGCCAGCAGCCCCTACACCGGGGAGCTGTTTTTT. Translating gives CASSPYTGELFF.